The T cell receptor beta chain described here comes from a study of radiation and T cells in renal cell carcinoma. Study summary: Nephrectomy followed 15 Gy stereotactic body radiation by 4 weeks.

Time point in this sample: baseline pretreatment blood. As to treatment: 15 Gy SBRT to primary tumor, nephrectomy 4 weeks later. Serial blood draws occurred at baseline and 2 and 4 weeks post-SBRT. Clear cell pathology was present in this patient's renal cell carcinoma. This clone was observed a few times. Its target is unknown. TCRdb's table, derived via immunoSEQ multiplex PCR, lists solely in-frame clones and lacks some. This table holds approximately 150,000 clones, around four fifths found once. General observations from the study: In blood, top tumor clones expanded by 2 weeks, shrinking by 4.

CDR1 and CDR2 (germline): SNHLY, FYNNEI. V was pared by 4 bases and J by 3 bases, with 5 bases of the junction left unmatched. This CDR3 region has 14 residues. Here the sequenced sample was blood, taken from a patient whose treatment included radiotherapy and nephrectomy. The rearrangement uses TRBV2 and TRBJ1-2, with TRBD1 matching 7 bases. This clonotype was obtained from a woman aged 50 to 60 with renal cell carcinoma. The CDR3 loop is CASSVDRMDYGYTF. The CDR3 DNA sequence: TGTGCCAGCAGTGTGGACAGGATGGACTATGGCTACACCTTC.